A selection of T cell receptor beta chains follows, all from one sample in a study of OX40 agonist ivuxolimab in advanced cancers. Measured with immunoSEQ multiplex PCR; TCRdb has only the in-frame clones, and not every one. The data hold 60,000 or so clones, with around 83% observed a single time. The sample was CD4+ or CD8+ T cells sorted from blood, taken in a trial of the OX40 agonist ivuxolimab. Receptor source: an adult with an advanced solid tumor such as melanoma, head and neck, liver or kidney cancer. The conserved cysteine and the conserved F or W are not part of the CDR3 here. The order of the fields is V gene, J gene, CDR3 protein.

TRBV7-2,TRBJ2-7,ASTPGDISYEQY
TRBV19,TRBJ2-1,ASSIRDYNEQF
TRBV29-1,TRBJ1-3,SVETWDGNTIY
TRBV6-5,TRBJ2-1,ASSYRDIGMSNEQF
TRBV19,TRBJ2-5,ASSSSGGARETQY
TRBV5-1,TRBJ2-1,ASSSVRGADNEQF
TRBV7-8,TRBJ1-5,ASSPYGDSKSNQPQH
TRBV4-1,TRBJ2-7,ASSQSRRQGYEQY
TRBV6-6,TRBJ2-1,ASSYSHNEQF
TRBV9,TRBJ1-2,ASSESTGTLYGYT
TRBV7-8,TRBJ1-5,ASSIDRGSSTQH
TRBV18,TRBJ2-5,ASSRTREWSETQY
TRBV19,TRBJ1-6,ASIAESSYNSPLH
TRBV5-1,TRBJ2-1,ASSLGDSDEQF
TRBV7-2,TRBJ2-7,ASSLAVKGGTEQY
TRBV18,TRBJ2-5,ASSPSSETQY
TRBV18,TRBJ1-1,ASSPGAASTEAF
TRBV19,TRBJ2-7,ASSYRVGQGYEQY
TRBV5-6,TRBJ1-4,ASSPAGGLGEKLF
TRBV6-5,TRBJ1-2,ASSYQAGNGYT
TRBV10-3,TRBJ1-1,ATLSSTEAF
TRBV28,TRBJ2-5,ASNLGQGFYQETQY
TRBV18,TRBJ2-7,ASSPAYSAYEQY
TRBV9,TRBJ2-3,ASSPQDGGTDTQY
TRBV13,TRBJ2-3,ASATGLASTDTQY
TRBV4-3,TRBJ2-3,ASSQGFLDTQY
TRBV7-9,TRBJ2-4,ASSLAGGRNIQY
TRBV6-1,TRBJ1-3,ASSETVSGNTIY
TRBV2,TRBJ1-1,ASSEALPGAGNTEAF
TRBV5-1,TRBJ2-7,ASSLGLAGAYSYEQY
TRBV5-1,TRBJ2-3,ASSASGGLGADTQY
TRBV27,TRBJ1-2,ASSLGTGVGYT
TRBV7-9,TRBJ2-2,ASSLTGRAGELF
TRBV7-9,TRBJ2-7,ASSLYAGGYEQY
TRBV29-1,TRBJ1-1,SVSNTEAF
TRBV7-2,TRBJ2-3,ASSQERTDTQY
TRBV28,TRBJ2-1,ATSASGGASYNEQF
TRBV7-8,TRBJ1-1,ASSLGPDRGPEAF
TRBV7-2,TRBJ2-1,ASSLASHNEQF
TRBV2,TRBJ1-2,ASGGDYGYT
TRBV28,TRBJ1-3,ASSKNTIY
TRBV6-5,TRBJ2-1,ASRSQHNEQF
TRBV27,TRBJ2-1,ASSLSTGYNEQF
TRBV30,TRBJ2-1,AWSGDQPYNEQF
TRBV19,TRBJ1-1,ASSIMAGEKAF
TRBV6-5,TRBJ1-2,ASSYLGEDYGYT
TRBV7-6,TRBJ2-3,ASSLSLDTDTQY
TRBV7-8,TRBJ1-5,ASSLGRLIRNQPQH
TRBV5-4,TRBJ2-7,ASSLDRDRAYEQY
TRBV5-3,TRBJ1-3,ARSLTVLAGNTIY
TRBV4-1,TRBJ2-3,ASSQDDRAGDTQY
TRBV6-5,TRBJ1-4,ASSSRGISKVEKLF
TRBV6-6,TRBJ2-7,ASSYSYRVNEQY